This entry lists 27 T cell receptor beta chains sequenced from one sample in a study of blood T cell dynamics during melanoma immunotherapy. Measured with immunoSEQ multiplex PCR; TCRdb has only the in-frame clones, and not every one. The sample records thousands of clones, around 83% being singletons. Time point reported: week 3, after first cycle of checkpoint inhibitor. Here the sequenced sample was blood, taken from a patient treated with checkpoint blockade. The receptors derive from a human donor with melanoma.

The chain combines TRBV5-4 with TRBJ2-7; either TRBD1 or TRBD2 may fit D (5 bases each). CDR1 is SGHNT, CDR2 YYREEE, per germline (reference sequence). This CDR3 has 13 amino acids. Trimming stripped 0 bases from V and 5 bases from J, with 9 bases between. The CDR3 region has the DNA TGTGCCAGCAGCTTGGCAGGGAGCCACGAGCAGTACTTC. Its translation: CASSLAGSHEQYF.

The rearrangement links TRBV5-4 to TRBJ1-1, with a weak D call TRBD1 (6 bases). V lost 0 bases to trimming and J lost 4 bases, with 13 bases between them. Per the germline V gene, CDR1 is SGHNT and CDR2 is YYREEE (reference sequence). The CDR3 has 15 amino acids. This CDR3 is CASSLDFQGTTEAFF. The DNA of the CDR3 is TGTGCCAGCAGCTTGGATTTTCAGGGGACCACTGAAGCTTTCTTT.

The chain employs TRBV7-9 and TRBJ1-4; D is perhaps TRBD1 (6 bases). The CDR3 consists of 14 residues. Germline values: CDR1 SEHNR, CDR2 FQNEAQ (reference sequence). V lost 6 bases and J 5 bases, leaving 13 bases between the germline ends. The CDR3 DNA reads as TGTGCCAGCAGTTCCGGACAGCCAAATGAAAAACTGTTTTTT. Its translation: CASSSGQPNEKLFF.

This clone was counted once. This CDR3 is CASKEGSGGFYEQYF. The DNA of the CDR3 is TGCGCCAGCAAAGAGGGGTCAGGGGGTTTCTACGAGCAGTACTTC. This chain connects TRBV5-1 to TRBJ2-7; 7 bases fit TRBD1. The CDR3 totals 15 residues. With 6 bases clipped from V and 3 bases from J, the junction kept 12 bases outside the gene matches. CDR1 and CDR2 (germline): SGHRS, YFSETQ.

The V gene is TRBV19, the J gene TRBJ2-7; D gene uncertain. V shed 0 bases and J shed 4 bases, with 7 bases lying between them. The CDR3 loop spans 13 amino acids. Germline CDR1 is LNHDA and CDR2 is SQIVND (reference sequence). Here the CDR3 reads CASSIDTGYEQYF. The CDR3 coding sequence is TGTGCCAGTAGTATAGATACCGGATACGAGCAGTACTTC.

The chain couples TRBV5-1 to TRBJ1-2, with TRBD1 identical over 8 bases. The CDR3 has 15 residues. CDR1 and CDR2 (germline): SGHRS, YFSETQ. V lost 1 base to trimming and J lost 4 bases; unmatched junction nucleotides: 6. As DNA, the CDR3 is TGCGCCAGCAGCTTGAGGACAGGGAGCCTCTATGGCTACACCTTC. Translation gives CASSLRTGSLYGYTF.

DNA of the CDR3: TGCAGCGTTGACGCCCGGCCTAGCGGGAGGGCCCGCAATGAGCAGTTCTTC. This encodes CSVDARPSGRARNEQFF. The chain combines TRBV29-1 with TRBJ2-1; TRBD2 agrees at 12 bases. Per the germline V gene, CDR1 is SQVTM and CDR2 is ANQGSEA. The CDR3 has 17 residues. The ends lost 3 bases at V and 6 bases at J; junction bases unmatched: 12.

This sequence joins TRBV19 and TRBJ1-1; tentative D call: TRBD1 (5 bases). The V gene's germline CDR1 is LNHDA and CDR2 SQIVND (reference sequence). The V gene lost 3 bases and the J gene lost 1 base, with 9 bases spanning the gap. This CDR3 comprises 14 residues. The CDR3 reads CASSIMGGNTEAFF. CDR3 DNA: TGTGCCAGTAGTATCATGGGGGGGAACACTGAAGCTTTCTTT.

Here the CDR3 reads CASSLLGTGNGYTF. The CDR3 DNA follows: TGCGCCAGCAGCTTGCTCGGGACAGGGAATGGCTACACCTTC. The V and J genes are TRBV5-1 and TRBJ1-2; the match to TRBD1 covers 9 bases. CDR1 and CDR2 (germline): SGHRS, YFSETQ. J gave up 6 bases and V 1 base, and 4 bases lay outside the gene matches. This CDR3 comprises 14 residues.

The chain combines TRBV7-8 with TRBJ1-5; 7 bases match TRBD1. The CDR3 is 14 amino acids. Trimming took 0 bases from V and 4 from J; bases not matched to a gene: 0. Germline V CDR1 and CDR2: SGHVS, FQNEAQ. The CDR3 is CASSLAGQNQPQHF. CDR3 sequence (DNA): TGTGCCAGCAGCTTAGCGGGACAGAATCAGCCCCAGCATTTT.

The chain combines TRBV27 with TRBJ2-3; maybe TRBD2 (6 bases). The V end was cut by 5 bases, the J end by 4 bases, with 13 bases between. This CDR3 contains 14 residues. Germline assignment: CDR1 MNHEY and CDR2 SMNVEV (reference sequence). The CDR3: CASSKRVRPDTQYF. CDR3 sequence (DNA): TGTGCCAGCAGTAAGCGGGTTCGGCCAGATACGCAGTATTTT.

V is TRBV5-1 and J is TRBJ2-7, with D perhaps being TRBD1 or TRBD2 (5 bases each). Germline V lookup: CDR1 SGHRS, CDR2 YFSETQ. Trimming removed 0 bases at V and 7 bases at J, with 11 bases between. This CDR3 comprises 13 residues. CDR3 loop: CASSLGRDEEQYF. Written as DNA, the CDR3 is TGCGCCAGCAGCTTGGGCAGGGACGAAGAGCAGTACTTC.

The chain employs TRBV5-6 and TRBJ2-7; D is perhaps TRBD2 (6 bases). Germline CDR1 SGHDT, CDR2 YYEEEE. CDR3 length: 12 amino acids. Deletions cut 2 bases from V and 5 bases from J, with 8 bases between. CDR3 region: CASSFGGNEQYF. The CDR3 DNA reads TGTGCCAGCAGCTTTGGGGGGAACGAGCAGTACTTC.

The CDR3 DNA is TGCAGCGTGGGGGGACTAGCGGGCGGAGGGGAGCAGTTCTTC. Protein: CSVGGLAGGGEQFF. V usage is TRBV29-1 and J usage is TRBJ2-1; 12 nucleotides align to TRBD2. V shed 6 bases and J 10 bases; nucleotides not matched to a gene: 10. This CDR3 region has 14 residues. Germline assignment: CDR1 SQVTM and CDR2 ANQGSEA.

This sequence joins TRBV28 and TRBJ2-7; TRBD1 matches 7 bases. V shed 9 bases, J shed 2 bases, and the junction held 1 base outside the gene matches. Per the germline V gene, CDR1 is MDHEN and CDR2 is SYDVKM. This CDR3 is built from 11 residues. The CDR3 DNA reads TGTGCCAGTGGACAGGCCTACGAGCAGTACTTC. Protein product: CASGQAYEQYF. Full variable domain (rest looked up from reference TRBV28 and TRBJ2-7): DVKVTQSSRYLVKRTGEKVFLECVQDMDHENMFWYRQDPGLGLRLIYFSYDVKMKEKGDIPEGYSVSREKKERFSLILESASTNQTSMYLCASGQAYEQYFGPGTRLTVT.

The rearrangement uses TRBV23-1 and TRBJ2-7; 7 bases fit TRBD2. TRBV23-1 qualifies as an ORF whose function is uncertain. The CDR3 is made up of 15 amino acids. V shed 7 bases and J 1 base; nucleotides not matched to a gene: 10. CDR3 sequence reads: CASIPCSSGSYEQYF. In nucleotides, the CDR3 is TGCGCCAGCATCCCCTGCTCTAGCGGTTCCTACGAGCAGTACTTC.

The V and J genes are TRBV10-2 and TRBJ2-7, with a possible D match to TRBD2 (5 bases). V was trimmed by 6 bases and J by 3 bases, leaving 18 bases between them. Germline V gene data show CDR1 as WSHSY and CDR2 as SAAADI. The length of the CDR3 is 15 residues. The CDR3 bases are TGCGCCAGCAGCGCTACCGGGAACCCTGGCTACGAGCAGTACTTC. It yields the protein CASSATGNPGYEQYF.

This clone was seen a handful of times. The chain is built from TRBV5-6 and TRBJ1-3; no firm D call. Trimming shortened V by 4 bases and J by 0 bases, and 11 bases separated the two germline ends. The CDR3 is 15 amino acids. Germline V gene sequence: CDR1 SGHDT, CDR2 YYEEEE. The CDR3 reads CASSPPGSSGNTIYF. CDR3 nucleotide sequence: TGTGCCAGCAGCCCGCCGGGGAGCTCTGGAAACACCATATATTTT.

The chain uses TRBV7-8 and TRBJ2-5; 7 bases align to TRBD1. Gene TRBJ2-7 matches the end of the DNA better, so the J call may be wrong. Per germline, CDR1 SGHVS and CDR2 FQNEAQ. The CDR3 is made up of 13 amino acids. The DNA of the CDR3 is TGTGCCAGCAGCGTCGGACAGGCTTACGAGCAGTACTTC. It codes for CASSVGQAYEQYF.

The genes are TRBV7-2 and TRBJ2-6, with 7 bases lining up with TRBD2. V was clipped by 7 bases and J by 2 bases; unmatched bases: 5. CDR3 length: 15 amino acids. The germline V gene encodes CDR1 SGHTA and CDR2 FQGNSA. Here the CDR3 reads CASTKLATGANVLTF. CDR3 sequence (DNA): TGTGCCAGCACCAAACTAGCGACTGGGGCCAACGTCCTGACTTTC.

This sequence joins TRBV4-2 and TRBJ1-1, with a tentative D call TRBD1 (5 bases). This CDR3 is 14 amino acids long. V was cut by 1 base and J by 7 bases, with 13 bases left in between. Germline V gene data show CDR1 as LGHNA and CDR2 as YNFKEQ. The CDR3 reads CASSQARQGIEAFF. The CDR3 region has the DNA TGTGCCAGCAGCCAAGCTCGGCAGGGTATTGAAGCTTTCTTT.

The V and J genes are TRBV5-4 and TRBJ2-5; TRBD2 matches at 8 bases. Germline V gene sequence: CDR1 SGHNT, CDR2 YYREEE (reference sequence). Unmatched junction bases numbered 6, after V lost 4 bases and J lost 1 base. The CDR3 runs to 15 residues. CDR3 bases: TGTGCCAGCAGCCTTAAGCGGGAGCGCCAAGAGACCCAGTACTTC. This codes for CASSLKRERQETQYF.

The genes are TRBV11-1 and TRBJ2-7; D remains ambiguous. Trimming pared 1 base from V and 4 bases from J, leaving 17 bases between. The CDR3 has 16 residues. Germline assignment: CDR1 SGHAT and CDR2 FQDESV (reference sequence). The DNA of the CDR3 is TGTGCCAGCAGCTTAGGCTTCGGACCGCTATTTTACGAGCAGTACTTC. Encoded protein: CASSLGFGPLFYEQYF.

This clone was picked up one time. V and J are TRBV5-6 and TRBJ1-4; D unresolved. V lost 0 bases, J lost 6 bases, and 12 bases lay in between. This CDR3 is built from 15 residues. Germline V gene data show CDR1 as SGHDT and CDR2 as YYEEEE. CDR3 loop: CASSLGLQVDEKLFF. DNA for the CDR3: TGTGCCAGCAGCTTGGGGCTCCAGGTCGATGAAAAACTGTTTTTT. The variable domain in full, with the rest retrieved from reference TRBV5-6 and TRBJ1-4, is DAGVTQSPTHLIKTRGQQVTLRCSPKSGHDTVSWYQQALGQGPQFIFQYYEEEERQRGNFPDRFSGHQFPNYSSELNVNALLLGDSALYLCASSLGLQVDEKLFFGSGTQLSVL.

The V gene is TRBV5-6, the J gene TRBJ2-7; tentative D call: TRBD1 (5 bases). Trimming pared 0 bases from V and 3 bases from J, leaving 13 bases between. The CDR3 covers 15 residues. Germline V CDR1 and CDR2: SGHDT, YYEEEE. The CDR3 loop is CASSLGGGRFYEQYF. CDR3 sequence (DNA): TGTGCCAGCAGCTTGGGGGGCGGCAGGTTCTACGAGCAGTACTTC.

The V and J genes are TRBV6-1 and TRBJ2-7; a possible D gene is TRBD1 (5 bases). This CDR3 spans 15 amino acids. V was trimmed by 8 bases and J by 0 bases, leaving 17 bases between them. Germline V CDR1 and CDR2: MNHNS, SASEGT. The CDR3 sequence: CASSNPGYSSYEQYF. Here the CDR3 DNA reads TGTGCCAGCTCAAACCCAGGGTACAGCTCCTACGAGCAGTACTTC.

CDR3 residues: CASVQQGRLNEQYF. As DNA, the CDR3 is TGTGCCAGCGTACAACAGGGGCGCCTTAACGAGCAGTACTTC. The chain carries TRBV28 and TRBJ2-7; 7 bases match TRBD1. Losses at the gene ends were 8 bases for V and 5 bases for J; bases not matched to a gene: 12. Per the germline V gene, CDR1 is MDHEN and CDR2 is SYDVKM. The CDR3 is made up of 14 amino acids. The full variable domain, its missing parts supplied by reference TRBV28 and TRBJ2-7, is DVKVTQSSRYLVKRTGEKVFLECVQDMDHENMFWYRQDPGLGLRLIYFSYDVKMKEKGDIPEGYSVSREKKERFSLILESASTNQTSMYLCASVQQGRLNEQYFGPGTRLTVT.